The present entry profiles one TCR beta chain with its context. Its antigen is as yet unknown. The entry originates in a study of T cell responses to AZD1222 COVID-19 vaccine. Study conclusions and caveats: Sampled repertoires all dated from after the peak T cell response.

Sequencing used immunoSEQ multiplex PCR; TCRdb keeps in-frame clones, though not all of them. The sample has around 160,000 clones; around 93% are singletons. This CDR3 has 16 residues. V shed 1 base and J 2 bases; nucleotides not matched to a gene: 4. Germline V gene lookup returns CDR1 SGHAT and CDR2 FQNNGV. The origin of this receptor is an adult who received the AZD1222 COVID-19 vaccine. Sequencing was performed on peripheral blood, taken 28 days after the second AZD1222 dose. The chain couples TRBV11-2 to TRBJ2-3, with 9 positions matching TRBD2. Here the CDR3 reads CASSLALAGLTDTQYF. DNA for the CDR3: TGTGCCAGCAGCTTAGCCCTAGCGGGGCTCACAGATACGCAGTATTTT.